This entry is about one T cell receptor (beta chain). Its antigen is unidentified. This sample is part of a study of T-cell memory formation after mild COVID-19. Via MiXCR, TCRdb re-called the 5' RACE reads, giving one row per CDR3 protein. The sample holds about 430,000 distinct CDR3 sequences, 18% seen once. Findings of the study overall: Among clones contracting day 15 to 85, CD4/CD8 was balanced, whereas later expanders leaned CD4+.

The TCR originated in a man aged 18 to 29 who had mild COVID-19 (a few samples of this study predate the infection). Cell type and time point are not known. The sequencing sample was made of PBMCs or a T cell subset sorted from them (not recorded which).

CDR3 amino acids: CASSRPGQMNTEAFF. Here the CDR3 DNA reads TGCGCCAGCAGCCGCCCCGGACAGATGAACACTGAAGCTTTCTTT. The V and J genes are TRBV4-1 and TRBJ1-1; TRBD1 might be the D (6 bases). Germline V CDR1 and CDR2: MGHRA, YSYEKL. V dropped 4 bases and J dropped 0 bases, with 12 bases sitting between them. The CDR3 is 15 amino acids.